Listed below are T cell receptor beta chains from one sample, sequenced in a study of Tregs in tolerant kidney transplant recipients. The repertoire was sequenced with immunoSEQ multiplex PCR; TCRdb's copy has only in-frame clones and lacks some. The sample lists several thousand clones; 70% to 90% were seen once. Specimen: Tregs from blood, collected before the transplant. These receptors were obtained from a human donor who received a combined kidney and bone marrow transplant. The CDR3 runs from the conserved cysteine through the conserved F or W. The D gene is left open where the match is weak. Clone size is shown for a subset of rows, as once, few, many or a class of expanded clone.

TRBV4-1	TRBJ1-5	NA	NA	TGCGCCAGCAGCCAAGAGACAGGCAATCAGCCCCAGCATTTT	CASSQETGNQPQHF
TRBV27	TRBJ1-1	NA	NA	TGTGCCAGCGCCGGCATGCCGGGGGGAACTGAAGCTTTCTTT	CASAGMPGGTEAFF
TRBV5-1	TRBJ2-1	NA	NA	TGCGCCAGCAGCTTGGGTGCGTTGAGCTCCTACAATGAGCAGTTCTTC	CASSLGALSSYNEQFF
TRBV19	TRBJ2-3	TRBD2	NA	TGTGCCACCGATAGCGGGAGGGGTAGGACAGATACGCAGTATTTT	CATDSGRGRTDTQYF
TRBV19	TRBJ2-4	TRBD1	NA	TGTGCCAGTAGAAAACAGGGGATAGCCAAAAACATTCAGTACTTC	CASRKQGIAKNIQYF
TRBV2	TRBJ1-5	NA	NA	TGTGCCAGCAGACTCCGGGATAATCAGCCCCAGCATTTT	CASRLRDNQPQHF
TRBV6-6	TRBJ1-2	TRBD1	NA	TGTGCCAGCAGTTACGACAGGGGGCGATATGGCTACACCTTC	CASSYDRGRYGYTF
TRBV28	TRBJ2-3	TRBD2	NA	TGTGCCAGCAGTTTATCGAGCGGGAGAAATGGAGATACGCAGTATTTT	CASSLSSGRNGDTQYF
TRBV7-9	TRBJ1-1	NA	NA	TGTGCCAGCAGCTTAGGAGATAACACTGAAGCTTTCTTT	CASSLGDNTEAFF
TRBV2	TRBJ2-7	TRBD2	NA	TGTGCCAGCAGAGATCGGACTAGCGGGGACGAGCAGTACTTC	CASRDRTSGDEQYF
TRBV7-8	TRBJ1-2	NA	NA	TGTGCCAGCAGCTTAAATCAGGGCCGGAGCTACACCTTC	CASSLNQGRSYTF
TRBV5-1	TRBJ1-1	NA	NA	TGCGCCAGCAGGTTGGTAAGGCAGGACACTGAAGCTTTCTTT	CASRLVRQDTEAFF
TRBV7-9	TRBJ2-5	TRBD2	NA	TGTGCCAGCAGCTTAAAGCGGGGACTCCAGTACTTC	CASSLKRGLQYF
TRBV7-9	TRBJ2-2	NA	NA	TGTGCCAGCAACTTGGAGACCGGGGAGCTGTTTTTT	CASNLETGELFF
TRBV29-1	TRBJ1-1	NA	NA	TGCAGCTCAATCCAACTAACCATGAACACTGAAGCTTTCTTT	CSSIQLTMNTEAFF
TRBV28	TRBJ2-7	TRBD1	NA	TGTGCCAGCAGTCCGGGGACAGATTTACGCTACGCGGTACCCTACGAGCAGTACTTC	CASSPGTDLRYAVPYEQYF
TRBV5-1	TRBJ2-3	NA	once	TGCGCCAGCAACCAGGCGTCCAGCACAGATACGCAGTATTTT	CASNQASSTDTQYF
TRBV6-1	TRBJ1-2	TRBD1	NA	TGTGCCAGCAGTCCAACAGGGGGCGACTATGGCTACACCTTC	CASSPTGGDYGYTF
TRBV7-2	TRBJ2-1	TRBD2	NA	TGTGCCAGCAGCTCAGTCCCGACGGGACTAGTTCTAGTCAATGAGCAGTTCTTC	CASSSVPTGLVLVNEQFF
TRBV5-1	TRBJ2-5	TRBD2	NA	TGCGCCAGCAGCTTGGGGTCGTCGGGACTAGCGGGAGCTCAAGAGACCCAGTACTTC	CASSLGSSGLAGAQETQYF
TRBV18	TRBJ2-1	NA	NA	TGTGCCAGCTCACTCAGCTACAATGAGCAGTTCTTC	CASSLSYNEQFF
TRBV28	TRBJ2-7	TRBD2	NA	TGTGCCAGCAGTACATGGACTAGCGGAGCCTACGAGCAGTACTTC	CASSTWTSGAYEQYF
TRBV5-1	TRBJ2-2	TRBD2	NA	TGCGCCAGCAGCTTGGTAGGACTAGGCTCCACCGGGGAGCTGTTTTTT	CASSLVGLGSTGELFF
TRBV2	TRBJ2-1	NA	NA	TGTGCCAGCCGCCCCACAGTAAAATCCTACAATGAGCAGTTCTTC	CASRPTVKSYNEQFF
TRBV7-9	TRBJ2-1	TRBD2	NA	TGTGCCAGCACCGGGACTACCTACAATGAGCAGTTCTTC	CASTGTTYNEQFF
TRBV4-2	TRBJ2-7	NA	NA	TGTGCCAGCAGCCAAGACCTCGGGGGTTCTACGGTACTCTACGAGCAGTACTTC	CASSQDLGGSTVLYEQYF
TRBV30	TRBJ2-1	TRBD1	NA	TGTGCCTGGAGTAGGGGGCACTACAATGAGCAGTTCTTC	CAWSRGHYNEQFF
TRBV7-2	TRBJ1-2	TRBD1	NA	TGTGCCAGCAGCTTAGACAGGGGGCACGGCTACACCTTC	CASSLDRGHGYTF
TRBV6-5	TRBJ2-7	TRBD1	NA	TGTGCCAGCACCCCGGGACAGGGACGCGAGCAGTACTTC	CASTPGQGREQYF
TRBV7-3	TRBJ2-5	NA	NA	TGTGCCAGCAGCGGGGCCGATGAGACCCAGTACTTC	CASSGADETQYF
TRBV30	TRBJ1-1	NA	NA	TGTGCCTGGCAACAGGGGAACACTGAAGCTTTCTTT	CAWQQGNTEAFF
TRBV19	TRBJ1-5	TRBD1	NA	TGTGCCAGTAGTATAGGACAGGGTCAGCCCCAGCATTTT	CASSIGQGQPQHF
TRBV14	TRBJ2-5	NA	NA	TGTGCCAGCAGCCAAGAGCGAGAGACCCAGTACTTC	CASSQERETQYF
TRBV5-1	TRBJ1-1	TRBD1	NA	TGCGCCAGCAGCTTGGTGGCAGGGGGCGGAAACACTGAAGCTTTCTTT	CASSLVAGGGNTEAFF
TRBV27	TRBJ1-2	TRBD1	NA	TGTGCCAGCAGTCCCGGACAGGGGGCAATTTACGGCTACACCTTC	CASSPGQGAIYGYTF
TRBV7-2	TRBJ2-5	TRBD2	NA	TGTGCCAGCAGCTTGAGCCTAGCGGGAGGGGCCCAGTACTTC	CASSLSLAGGAQYF
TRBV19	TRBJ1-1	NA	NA	TGTGCCAGTAGTAGGGGCAGTAGGACTGAAGCTTTCTTT	CASSRGSRTEAFF
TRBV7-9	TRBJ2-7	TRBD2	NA	TGTGCCAGCAGCCGTGGACTAGCGGGGTCCTACGAGCAGTACTTC	CASSRGLAGSYEQYF
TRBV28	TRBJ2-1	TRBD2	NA	TGTGCCAGCAGTCCCTCAGGTGGGACTAGCATCAATGAGCAGTTCTTC	CASSPSGGTSINEQFF
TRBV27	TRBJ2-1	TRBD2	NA	TGTGCCAGCAGTCCTTATACTAGCGGGAGGCGCAATGAGCAGTTCTTC	CASSPYTSGRRNEQFF
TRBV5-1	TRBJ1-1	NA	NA	TGCGCCAGCAGCTTGGGGGAGGGTGCGGTTGGTGAAGCTTTCTTT	CASSLGEGAVGEAFF
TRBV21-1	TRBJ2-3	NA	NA	TGTGCCAGCAGGGATCTCGGGAGGAGGCCAAATACGCAGTATTTT	CASRDLGRRPNTQYF
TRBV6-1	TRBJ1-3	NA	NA	TGTGCCAGCAGTGATCGGGGGGGCCGCTCTGGAAACACCATATATTTT	CASSDRGGRSGNTIYF
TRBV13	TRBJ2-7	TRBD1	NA	TGTGCCAGCAGCGCACCCGGGACAGGGCTTAACTACCGAAACGCCTACGAGCAGTACTTC	CASSAPGTGLNYRNAYEQYF
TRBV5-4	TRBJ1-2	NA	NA	TGTGCCAGCAGCTTGGGTGCGCATGGCTACACCTTC	CASSLGAHGYTF
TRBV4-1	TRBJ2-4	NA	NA	TGCGCCAGCAGCCAATCTCCGTTGGCGGGGACCAAAAACATTCAGTACTTC	CASSQSPLAGTKNIQYF
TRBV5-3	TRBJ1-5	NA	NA	TGTGCCAGAAGCTTGGGGGCCCCCTTGGACAATTATAGCAATCAGCCCCAGCATTTT	CARSLGAPLDNYSNQPQHF
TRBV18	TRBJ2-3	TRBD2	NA	TGTGCCAGCTACCGACTAGCGGAGGGGGATACGCAGTATTTT	CASYRLAEGDTQYF
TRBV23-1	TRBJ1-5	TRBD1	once	TGCGCCAGCAGTCAATCGCCGAGACAGGGTCGTAATCAGCCCCAGCATTTT	CASSQSPRQGRNQPQHF
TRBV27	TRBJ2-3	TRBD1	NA	TGTGCCAGCAGTCCATGGACAGGGCGCACAGATACGCAGTATTTT	CASSPWTGRTDTQYF
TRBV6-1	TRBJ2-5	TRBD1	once	TGTGCCAGCACCCTCGGACAGGGGGCACGGGAGACCCAGTACTTC	CASTLGQGARETQYF
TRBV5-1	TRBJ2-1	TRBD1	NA	TGCGCCAGCAGCTTGACGGGACAGGGGGTTAATGAGCAGTTCTTC	CASSLTGQGVNEQFF
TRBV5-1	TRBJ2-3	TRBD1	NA	TGCGCCAGCAGCTTGGCCTTAACGGGACAGGGGTCAGATACGCAGTATTTT	CASSLALTGQGSDTQYF
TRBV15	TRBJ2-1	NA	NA	TGTGCCACCAGCTTCCCCGAAATGACTAGCAATGAGCAGTTCTTC	CATSFPEMTSNEQFF
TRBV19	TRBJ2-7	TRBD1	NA	TGTGCCAGTAAGCGGACAGGGGTTCCCTACGAGCAGTACTTC	CASKRTGVPYEQYF
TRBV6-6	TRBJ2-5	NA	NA	TGTGCCAGCAGTTACTCGATCGCGGAGACCCAGTACTTC	CASSYSIAETQYF
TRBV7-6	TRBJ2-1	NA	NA	TGTGCCAGCAGCTCACCGACTAGCTCCTACAATGAGCAGTTCTTC	CASSSPTSSYNEQFF